The clone carrying this T cell receptor beta chain was counted only a few times. The target antigen is unknown. Indicated treatment: oral pan-JAK inhibitor, 5-10 mg twice daily. Punch biopsies of lesional scalp, plus peripheral blood, were taken from alopecia areata patients. The V end lost 5 bases, the J end lost 5 bases, and 19 bases lay between the germline ends. The CDR3 extends over 15 amino acids. CDR1 is SGHVS, CDR2 FNYEAQ, per germline. The data were obtained in a study of CD8+ T cells in alopecia areata. Study overall: The drug, oral tofacitinib, was given to treated patients at 5 to 10 mg twice daily.

Isolated RNA was reverse transcribed into cDNA used as the sequencing template. Produced via immunoSEQ multiplex PCR; TCRdb's table is partial and in-frame only. The table shows 150,000 or so clones, with around 86% occurring only once. Study outcomes and limitations: The presence of one nonresponder keeps the tie between baseline CD8+ expansion and response uncertain. Compared with normal scalp, lesional scalp had higher clonality and more expanded CD8+ clones.

This chain connects TRBV7-6 to TRBJ2-7, with D maybe TRBD2 (7 bases). This receptor was obtained from a human donor with alopecia areata. Sequences were derived from CD8+ T cells sorted from blood, sampled at week 4, from a patient treated with tofacitinib. In DNA, the CDR3 is TGTGCCAGCAGCCCGGGGGAGGGGGGCCCTCACGAGCAGTACTTC. This gives the protein CASSPGEGGPHEQYF. Based on the CDR3 plus reference TRBV7-6 and TRBJ2-7, the full variable domain is GAGVSQSPRYKVTKRGQDVALRCDPISGHVSLYWYRQALGQGPEFLTYFNYEAQQDKSGLPNDRFSAERPEGSISTLTIQRTEQRDSAMYRCASSPGEGGPHEQYFGPGTRLTVT.